These 23 T cell receptor beta chains came from one sample sequenced in a study of T cell clonality in common variable immunodeficiency. Sequencing used immunoSEQ multiplex PCR; TCRdb keeps in-frame clones, though not all of them. Altogether 35,000 to 50,000 clones were found in the sample, and no singletons occur. Sequencing was done on a sample of peripheral blood mononuclear cells. Receptor source: a person aged 18-70 years in good health.

This clone is medium-sized within its sample. The read ends 3 residues shy of where the CDR3 ends; the end is completed using the germline J gene. The chain is built from TRBV7-6 and TRBJ2-6, with D maybe TRBD2 (7 bases). Trimming took 5 bases from V and 0 from J, leaving 11 bases between them. Germline loops: CDR1 SGHVS, CDR2 FNYEAQ. There are 16 residues in the CDR3. CDR3 in amino acids: CASSPGGPSGANVLTF. The covered CDR3 bases are TGTGCCAGCAGCCCCGGGGGGCCCTCTGGGGCCAACGTC.

This clone was picked up many times. The read falls 3 residues short of the CDR3 end, and the missing part is taken from the germline J gene. V and J are TRBV20-1 and TRBJ1-1; D unclear. CDR1 is DFQATT and CDR2 is SNEGSKA in the germline V gene (reference sequence). Trimming shortened V by 0 bases and J by 4 bases, and 21 bases separated the two germline ends. This CDR3 is built from 17 residues. Here the CDR3 reads CSARDPVVAGTITEAFF. Incomplete CDR3 DNA: TGCAGTGCTAGAGACCCCGTGGTAGCTGGTACTATCACTGAA.

At least ten counts were recorded for this clone. The read is 3 residues too short to cover the CDR3 end, so that end is filled in from the germline J gene. The rearrangement uses TRBV6-1 and TRBJ1-2; 7 positions agree with TRBD1. Trimming cost V 2 bases and J 3 bases; bases outside gene matches: 9. Germline CDR1 and CDR2: MNHNS and SASEGT. CDR3 length equals 16 residues. The CDR3 DNA, read in part, is TGTGCCAGCAGTGAATCGGTCAGGGGGTTCGACTATGGC. It encodes CASSESVRGFDYG. The CDR3 reads in full as CASSESVRGFDYGYTF.

CDR3 bases read: TGTGCCTGGAGTGTAGGCCAGGGCACCTACGAC. Amino acid sequence: CAWSVGQGTYD. The full CDR3 sequence reads CAWSVGQGTYDYTF. The chain has TRBV30 and TRBJ1-2; a possible D gene is TRBD1 (5 bases). The read halts 3 residues ahead of the CDR3 end, with the missing end drawn from the germline J gene. CDR3 size: 14 residues. CDR1 and CDR2 (germline): GTSNPN, SVGIG (reference sequence).

This clone occurred many times. The read comes to an end 3 residues before the CDR3 does, leaving the germline J gene to fill in the end. The chain links TRBV5-1 to TRBJ2-5; 7 nucleotides align to TRBD1. CDR3 size: 14 residues. V was pared by 5 bases and J by 0 bases, with 4 bases of the junction left unmatched. Germline V gene sequence: CDR1 SGHRS, CDR2 YFSETQ. CDR3 DNA, as far as it was read: TGCGCCAGCAGGCCCACAGGGGACCAAGAGACC. It is translated as CASRPTGDQET. The full CDR3 protein is CASRPTGDQETQYF.

This clone showed up many times. The read ends 3 residues early relative to the CDR3; the germline J gene fills the gap. The rearrangement uses TRBV5-4 and TRBJ2-2; 9 bases agree with TRBD2. In germline, CDR1 is SGHNT, CDR2 YYREEE (reference sequence). Trimming cost V 5 bases and J 7 bases; bases outside gene matches: 9. The CDR3 consists of 15 residues. CDR3 sequence reads: CASRIAGVLHGELFF. The covered CDR3 bases are TGTGCCAGCAGAATAGCGGGGGTCCTCCACGGGGAG.

Turning to this clone: The read ends 3 residues before the CDR3 terminus; that terminus is restored from the germline J gene. This chain uses TRBV7-2 with TRBJ1-5, with D possibly TRBD1 on 5 matching bases. The CDR3 has 15 amino acids. From germline, CDR1 is SGHTA and CDR2 FQGNSA. Trimming removed 1 base at V and 0 bases at J, with 7 bases between. CDR3 sequence reads: CASSLVGLSNQPQHF. CDR3 DNA (partial): TGTGCCAGCAGCTTAGTGGGGCTTAGCAATCAGCCC.

Concerning this clone: The CDR3 is cut off 3 residues early in the read; its end comes from the germline J gene. The chain links TRBV7-9 to TRBJ2-7; D perhaps matches TRBD1 (6 bases). Trimming removed 5 bases at V and 3 bases at J, with 11 bases between. This CDR3 is 13 amino acids long. The germline V gene has CDR1 SEHNR and CDR2 FQNEAQ (reference sequence). CDR3 protein: CASSRGQYYEQYF. The CDR3 bases that were read are TGTGCCAGCAGCCGAGGACAGTACTACGAG.

This clone has ten or more counts. The read halts 3 residues ahead of the CDR3 end, with the missing end drawn from the germline J gene. The genes are TRBV4-1 and TRBJ2-1, with D unclear. Looked up from germline, CDR1 is MGHRA and CDR2 is YSYEKL. The CDR3 runs to 15 residues. Trimming shortened V by 1 base and J by 6 bases, and 13 bases separated the two germline ends. CDR3 DNA, as far as it was read: TGCGCCAGCAGCCAAGTCACCGCGGTTCGCAATGAG. Residues: CASSQVTAVRNE. The full-length CDR3 reads as CASSQVTAVRNEQFF.

This clone was counted ten times or more. With the read ending 3 residues before the CDR3 end, the germline J gene is used to fill in that end. This sequence joins TRBV14 and TRBJ1-1, with a tentative D call TRBD1 (5 bases). The CDR3 loop spans 14 amino acids. V was shortened by 0 bases and J by 6 bases, with 11 bases between the two germline ends. Germline CDR1 is SGHDN and CDR2 is FVKESK. The CDR3 bases that were read are TGTGCCAGCAGCCAAGATCGGAGGGGTTCTGAA. It yields the protein CASSQDRRGSE. Given in full, the CDR3 is CASSQDRRGSEAFF.

In its sample, this clone was seen many times. The sequence runs out 3 residues before the end of the CDR3; the remainder is reconstructed from the germline J gene. The rearrangement joins TRBV2 to TRBJ1-1, with 11 bases matching TRBD1. Germline V gene lookup returns CDR1 SNHLY and CDR2 FYNNEI. The CDR3 runs to 15 residues. The ends lost 10 bases at V and 3 bases at J; junction bases unmatched: 10. The CDR3 sequence: CAKYRDRGVDTEAFF. CDR3 DNA (partial): TGTGCCAAATACCGGGACAGGGGGGTGGACACTGAA. Complete variable domain (other parts from reference TRBV2 and TRBJ1-1): EPEVTQTPSHQVTQMGQEVILRCVPISNHLYFYWYRQILGQKVEFLVSFYNNEISEKSEIFDDQFSVERPDGSNFTLKIRSTKLEDSAMYFCAKYRDRGVDTEAFFGQGTRLTVV.

This clone has more than one count but fewer than ten. The CDR3 end is not reached by the read, which stops 3 residues before it; the germline J gene fills it in. The chain couples TRBV7-2 to TRBJ1-1; TRBD1 aligns across 7 bases. This CDR3 contains 15 residues. With V trimmed by 4 bases and J by 1 base, 6 bases remained unmatched. From germline, CDR1 is SGHTA and CDR2 FQGNSA. The CDR3 reads CASSWAGTENTEAFF. The CDR3 bases that were read are TGTGCCAGCAGCTGGGCCGGGACAGAGAACACTGAA.

There are many counts of this clone. The CDR3 end is not reached by the read, which stops 3 residues before it; the germline J gene fills it in. The chain is built from TRBV5-1 and TRBJ2-3; 13 nucleotides line up with TRBD2. V dropped 4 bases and J dropped 2; count of bases not matched to a gene: 13. Germline V lookup: CDR1 SGHRS, CDR2 YFSETQ. This CDR3 spans 19 amino acids. The CDR3 here is CASSIGLAGDRGATDTQYF. CDR3 bases read: TGCGCCAGCAGCATAGGACTAGCGGGAGACAGAGGGGCCACAGATACG.

This clone was detected many times. The read gets to within 3 residues of the CDR3 end, and the germline J gene fills in the rest. V is TRBV19 and J is TRBJ2-1, with 14 nucleotides matching TRBD2. The CDR3 contains 16 residues. Trimming removed 4 bases from V and 5 bases from J; junction bases left unmatched: 4. Germline V gene sequence: CDR1 LNHDA, CDR2 SQIVND (reference sequence). The CDR3 DNA, read in part, is TGTGCCAGTAGTAGAAGACTAGCGGGAGGGAACAATGAG. It yields the protein CASSRRLAGGNNE. The complete CDR3 protein is CASSRRLAGGNNEQFF.

This clone showed up many times. The DNA ends 3 residues before the CDR3 does, and the rest of the CDR3 is filled in from the germline J gene. The chain has TRBV20-1 and TRBJ2-3; 7 positions agree with TRBD2. This CDR3 region has 16 residues. The junction had 9 bases not matched to a gene; V was cut back by 0 bases and J by 3 bases. Looked up from germline, CDR1 is DFQATT and CDR2 is SNEGSKA (reference sequence). The DNA read from the CDR3 is TGCAGTGCTAGAGATCATAGCGGGCGTAATACAGATACG. As protein: CSARDHSGRNTDT. From start to end, the CDR3 is CSARDHSGRNTDTQYF.

This clone was seen repeatedly, ten times or more. The read stops 3 residues short of the end of the CDR3; the missing end is completed from the germline J gene. This chain uses TRBV3-1 (or the pseudogene TRBV3-2) with TRBJ2-7; TRBD1 is a possible D gene (5 bases). The CDR3 sequence is 14 residues long. The V and J ends lost 4 bases and 6 bases respectively, with 16 bases between them. CDR1 and CDR2 (germline): LGHDT, YNNKEL (reference sequence). CDR3 sequence reads: CASSPSLSQGEQYF. CDR3 bases read: TGTGCCAGCAGCCCGAGCCTCTCCCAGGGCGAG.

In this sample, this clone turned up many times. The sequenced CDR3 bases are TGTGCCAGTAGTATTTCCCTCACAGATACG. As protein: CASSISLTDT. The entire CDR3 sequence reads CASSISLTDTQYF. The V and J genes are TRBV19 and TRBJ2-3, with D hard to call. Sequencing ends 3 residues short of the CDR3 end; the germline J gene provides the rest. Germline loops: CDR1 LNHDA, CDR2 SQIVND (reference sequence). Trimming removed 3 bases at V and 2 bases at J, with 6 bases between. The CDR3 contains 13 residues.

The sample holds many counts of this clone. From the germline J gene comes the end of the CDR3, since the read stops 3 residues before it. This chain uses TRBV5-1 with TRBJ1-4; weak D call: TRBD1 (5 bases). The germline V and J ends were trimmed by 1 base and 5 bases, with 12 bases remaining between them. This CDR3 contains 15 residues. The germline V gene encodes CDR1 SGHRS and CDR2 YFSETQ. The sequenced part of the CDR3 DNA is TGCGCCAGCAGCTTGAGGTGGGGCACGAATGAAAAA. It is translated as CASSLRWGTNEK. The full CDR3 reads CASSLRWGTNEKLFF.

The sample holds many counts of this clone. The read falls 3 residues short of the CDR3 end, and the missing part is taken from the germline J gene. V usage is TRBV7-3 and J usage is TRBJ2-2; 8 positions agree with TRBD1. With V trimmed by 1 base and J by 1 base, 2 bases remained unmatched. This CDR3 spans 16 amino acids. The germline V gene has CDR1 SGHTA and CDR2 FQGTGA. The CDR3: CASSLKGTGNTGELFF. Incomplete CDR3 DNA: TGTGCCAGCAGCTTAAAAGGGACAGGGAACACCGGGGAG. The whole variable domain, filled in from reference TRBV7-3 and TRBJ2-2, reads GAGVSQTPSNKVTEKGKYVELRCDPISGHTALYWYRQSLGQGPEFLIYFQGTGAADDSGLPNDRFFAVRPEGSVSTLKIQRTERGDSAVYLCASSLKGTGNTGELFFGEGSRLTVL.

This clone has a count of ten or more. The CDR3 is cut off 3 residues early in the read; its end comes from the germline J gene. This chain uses TRBV7-9 with TRBJ2-3, with D possibly TRBD2 on 5 matching bases. The CDR3 sequence is 12 residues long. The germline V gene has CDR1 SEHNR and CDR2 FQNEAQ (reference sequence). V was trimmed by 11 bases and J by 3 bases, leaving 12 bases between them. The CDR3 DNA, read in part, is TGTGCCTCCACCGGGGTGACAGATACG. It specifies CASTGVTDT. The whole CDR3 protein reads CASTGVTDTQYF.

The sample holds many counts of this clone. The sequence runs out 3 residues before the end of the CDR3; the remainder is reconstructed from the germline J gene. The genes are TRBV20-1 and TRBJ1-2; 8 bases map to TRBD1. Per the germline V gene, CDR1 is DFQATT and CDR2 is SNEGSKA (reference sequence). The CDR3 length is 12 residues. The sequenced part of the CDR3 DNA is TGCAGTGCCCCTGGACAGGGAAGAAGC. It is translated as CSAPGQGRS. The complete CDR3 sequence is CSAPGQGRSYTF.

This clone was counted ten times or more. The read comes to an end 3 residues before the CDR3 does, leaving the germline J gene to fill in the end. This rearrangement joins TRBV20-1 to TRBJ2-7; TRBD2 agrees at 7 bases. The V gene end was trimmed by 1 base and the J gene end by 5 bases; junction bases not matched to a gene: 8. Germline V CDR1 and CDR2: DFQATT, SNEGSKA (reference sequence). The CDR3 length is 14 residues. The DNA read from the CDR3 is TGCAGTGCTAGAGTGGGACTAACTTCCGACGAG. It translates to CSARVGLTSDE. The entire CDR3 is CSARVGLTSDEQYF.

As for this clone: The junction shows a germline mismatch at one end, possibly a read error. The read is 3 residues too short to cover the CDR3 end, so that end is filled in from the germline J gene. The sample contains more than one DNA sequence encoding this CDR3. V usage is TRBV30 and J usage is TRBJ1-3; D is unclear. The V gene's germline CDR1 is GTSNPN and CDR2 SVGIG (reference sequence). There are 12 residues in the CDR3. Partial CDR3 DNA: TGTGCCTGGAGTTCAGGTTTCAACACG. Translation gives CAWSSGFNT. The complete CDR3 sequence is CAWSSGFNTIYF.